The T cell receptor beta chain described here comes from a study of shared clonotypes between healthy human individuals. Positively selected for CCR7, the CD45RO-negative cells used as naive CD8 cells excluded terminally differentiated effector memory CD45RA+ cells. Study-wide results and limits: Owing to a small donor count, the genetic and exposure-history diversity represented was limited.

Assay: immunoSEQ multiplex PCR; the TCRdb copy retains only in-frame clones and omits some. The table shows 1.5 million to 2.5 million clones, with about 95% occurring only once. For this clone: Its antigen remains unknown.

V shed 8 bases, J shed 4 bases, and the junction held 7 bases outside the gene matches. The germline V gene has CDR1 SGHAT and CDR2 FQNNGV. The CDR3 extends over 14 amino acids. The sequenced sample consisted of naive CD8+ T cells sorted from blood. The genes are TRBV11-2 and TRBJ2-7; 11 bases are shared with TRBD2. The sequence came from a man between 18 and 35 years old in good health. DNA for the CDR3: TGTGCCAGCGGACCCGGGACTAGCGGTTACGAGCAGTACTTC. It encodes CASGPGTSGYEQYF.